The clone carrying this TCR beta chain was recorded a few times. What it binds is unknown. This sample is drawn from a study of T cells in Graves' hyperthyroidism and ophthalmopathy. The CDR3 length is 15 residues. Trimming took 6 bases from V and 4 from J, leaving 16 bases between them. The V gene's germline CDR1 is SGHAT and CDR2 FQNNGV. The study's findings and limits: Using 13 V-J features, a model discriminated ophthalmopathy from stable hyperthyroidism. Most thyroid clonotypes with frequency above 0.001 were detected in blood.

RNA transcripts were the template for amplifying TCR beta CDR3 regions. The study used the HTBI primer set for a first-round RT-PCR of the TCR CDR3. TCRdb ran MiXCR on the multiplex PCR reads and lists one entry per CDR3 protein. The profile covers hundreds of thousands of distinct CDR3 sequences, with just over 45% appearing a single time and 8.2% taken by the ten largest. Sequenced material: peripheral blood or thyroid tissue (not recorded which). The sequence was obtained from a young woman with Graves' hyperthyroidism. The chain is built from TRBV11-2 and TRBJ1-5, with TRBD1 as a possible D gene (5 bases). The CDR3 DNA is TGTGCCAGCAGTTTACGGGGACTGAGAAATCAGCCCCAGCATTTT. Translation: CASSLRGLRNQPQHF.